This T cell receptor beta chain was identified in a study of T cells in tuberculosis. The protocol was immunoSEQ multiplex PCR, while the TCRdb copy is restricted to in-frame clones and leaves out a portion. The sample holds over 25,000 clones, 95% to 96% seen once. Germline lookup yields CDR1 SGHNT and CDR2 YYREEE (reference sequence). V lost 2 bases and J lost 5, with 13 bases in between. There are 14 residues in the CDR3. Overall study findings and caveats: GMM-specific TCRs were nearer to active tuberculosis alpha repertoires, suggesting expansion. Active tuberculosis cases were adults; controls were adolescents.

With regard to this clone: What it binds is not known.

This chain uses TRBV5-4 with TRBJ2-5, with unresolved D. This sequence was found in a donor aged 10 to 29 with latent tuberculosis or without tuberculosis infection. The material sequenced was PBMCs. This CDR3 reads CASSFPATHETQYF. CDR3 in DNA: TGTGCCAGCAGCTTCCCAGCGACTCATGAGACCCAGTACTTC.